The next 27 T cell receptor beta chains were all read from a single sample in a study of CXCR3-negative and CXCR3-positive naive CD8 T cells. Findings of the study overall: CXCR3-positive naive cells carried more hydrophobic TRB CDR3s than CXCR3-negative ones.

Their target antigens are unknown. The authors made the TRB cDNA libraries by 5' RACE using UMI labels. TCRdb re-called the 5' RACE reads; one entry per CDR3 protein, DNA not given. Its table records some 130,000 distinct CDR3 sequences. The sequenced sample was naive CXCR3+ CD8+ T cells from blood. This sample's subset: CD45RO-CCR7+CD27+CD95- naive CD8+ T cells expressing CXCR3 (TNR3+). The receptors here all came from a human donor in good health. Some clones in this sample may be carry-over from other donors' samples.

V and J are TRBV7-9 and TRBJ2-5. The CDR3 contains 16 residues. The germline CDR1 and CDR2 sequences are SEHNR and FQNEAQ (reference sequence). The CDR3: CASTKLTNLSQETQYF.

V is TRBV20-1 and J is TRBJ1-3; without DNA, the TCRdb call of TRBD1 cannot be checked. The CDR3 is 15 amino acids. Germline loops: CDR1 DFQATT, CDR2 SNEGSKA (reference sequence). CDR3 in amino acids: CSARDLGQTGNTIYF.

The rearrangement links TRBV19 to TRBJ2-3. Looked up from germline, CDR1 is LNHDA and CDR2 is SQIVND (reference sequence). The CDR3 contains 13 residues. CDR3 loop: CASSLLSADTQYF. Looking up the rest from reference TRBV19 and TRBJ2-3 gives the full variable domain: DGGITQSPKYLFRKEGQNVTLSCEQNLNHDAMYWYRQDPGQGLRLIYYSQIVNDFQKGDIAEGYSVSREKKESFPLTVTSAQKNPTAFYLCASSLLSADTQYFGPGTRLTVL.

The chain combines TRBV7-9 with TRBJ2-7; TCRdb's D call of TRBD1 is untestable without DNA. The germline V gene encodes CDR1 SEHNR and CDR2 FQNEAQ (reference sequence). This CDR3 spans 12 amino acids. CDR3 loop: CASSSSRGLEYF.

The rearrangement links TRBV20-1 to TRBJ2-1; the D gene TCRdb calls, TRBD1, cannot be checked with no DNA. The CDR3 has 11 amino acids. Germline V gene lookup returns CDR1 DFQATT and CDR2 SNEGSKA (reference sequence). CDR3 amino acids: CSVTDYIEQFF.

The V call is TRBV7-8, the J call TRBJ2-2; the TCRdb D gene call, TRBD1, has no DNA to confirm it. This CDR3 is 15 amino acids long. Germline V CDR1 and CDR2: SGHVS, FQNEAQ. The CDR3 reads CATPGQGKRTGELFF.

The V call is TRBV14, the J call TRBJ2-3; TCRdb designates TRBD1, a call that cannot be tested without DNA. Germline CDR1 is SGHDN and CDR2 is FVKESK. The CDR3 runs 16 residues. CDR3 residues: CASSGATGPLTDTQYF.

The rearrangement uses TRBV6-2 or TRBV6-3 and TRBJ2-7. The CDR3 is 13 amino acids. Germline V gene sequence: CDR1 MNHEY, CDR2 SVGEGT. This chain's CDR3 is CASSIGTTYEQYF.

The chain uses TRBV7-9 and TRBJ2-7. The germline V gene encodes CDR1 SEHNR and CDR2 FQNEAQ (reference sequence). The CDR3 has 16 residues. CDR3 sequence reads: CASSSRSSESSYEQCF.

The rearrangement links TRBV20-1 to TRBJ2-3; as DNA is missing, the TRBD2 call by TCRdb cannot be tested. The CDR3 is 14 residues long. The V gene's germline CDR1 is DFQATT and CDR2 SNEGSKA (reference sequence). CDR3 sequence reads: CSASSGGFTDTQYF.

The CDR3 reads CAWSVPGEAFF. This chain connects TRBV30 to TRBJ1-1. The CDR3 contains 11 residues. CDR1 and CDR2 from the germline V gene are GTSNPN and SVGIG (reference sequence).

This chain links TRBV12-3 or TRBV12-4 with TRBJ1-1. The length of the CDR3 is 21 residues. The CDR3 loop is CASSSGPAKYRAKGYNTEAFF.

V usage is TRBV6-2 or TRBV6-3 and J usage is TRBJ2-1; TCRdb indicates TRBD1, and absent DNA this call remains unverified. Germline loops: CDR1 MNHEY, CDR2 SVGEGT. This CDR3 has 13 amino acids. The CDR3: CASSGQGLNEQFF.

The chain uses TRBV29-1 and TRBJ2-3. This CDR3 spans 14 amino acids. Germline assignment: CDR1 SQVTM and CDR2 ANQGSEA. This CDR3 reads CSVEAGYSTDTQYF.

The CDR3 spells CASSYGTGDTDTQYF. The chain joins TRBV7-9 to TRBJ2-3; absent DNA, TCRdb's TRBD1 call cannot be checked. Germline CDR1 reads SEHNR; CDR2 reads FQNEAQ (reference sequence). The CDR3 extends over 15 amino acids.

This chain joins TRBV12-3 or TRBV12-4 and TRBJ2-1; TCRdb gives TRBD1 as the D gene, but with no DNA this cannot be confirmed. The CDR3 totals 16 residues. CDR3 in amino acids: CASSLQGRSSYNEQFF.

The rearrangement links TRBV27 to TRBJ2-7; TCRdb selects TRBD1, and the lack of DNA leaves this call unchecked. Germline CDR1 is MNHEY and CDR2 is SMNVEV (reference sequence). The CDR3 runs to 13 residues. The CDR3 region is CTSRTGHTYEQYF.

This sequence joins TRBV28 and TRBJ2-5; no DNA is available, so the TRBD1 call from TCRdb remains unchecked. CDR3 length: 15 amino acids. In germline, CDR1 is MDHEN, CDR2 SYDVKM. The CDR3 here is CASSLARGGWETQYF. The full variable domain, with the rest looked up from reference TRBV28 and TRBJ2-5, is DVKVTQSSRYLVKRTGEKVFLECVQDMDHENMFWYRQDPGLGLRLIYFSYDVKMKEKGDIPEGYSVSREKKERFSLILESASTNQTSMYLCASSLARGGWETQYFGPGTRLLVL.

The V and J genes are TRBV28 and TRBJ2-5; without DNA, the TCRdb call of TRBD2 cannot be checked. Germline values: CDR1 MDHEN, CDR2 SYDVKM. The CDR3 runs to 16 residues. The CDR3 loop is CASSFPRALFGKTQYF.

The chain combines TRBV27 with TRBJ2-2; TCRdb's D call, TRBD2, is unchecked because there is no DNA. In germline, CDR1 is MNHEY, CDR2 SMNVEV (reference sequence). The CDR3 has 14 amino acids. CDR3 loop: CASSLSAGPGELLF.

V usage is TRBV6-2 or TRBV6-3 and J usage is TRBJ1-4. This CDR3 is built from 13 residues. Germline V gene sequence: CDR1 MNHEY, CDR2 SVGEGT. CDR3 in amino acids: CASAFRDSEKLFF.

V is TRBV7-9 and J is TRBJ2-5. The CDR3 spans 13 residues. Germline V gene lookup returns CDR1 SEHNR and CDR2 FQNEAQ (reference sequence). CDR3: CASSQPYGETQYF.

This chain joins TRBV5-1 and TRBJ2-7; TCRdb outputs TRBD1, but without DNA this stays unchecked. CDR3 size: 15 residues. Germline V gene sequence: CDR1 SGHRS, CDR2 YFSETQ. The CDR3 loop reads CASSPGPDSDYEQYF.

V and J are TRBV19 and TRBJ1-2; no DNA is available, so the TRBD1 call from TCRdb remains unchecked. The CDR3 runs to 14 residues. Germline assignment: CDR1 LNHDA and CDR2 SQIVND (reference sequence). CDR3 loop: CASSTSPTDYGYTF. Using reference TRBV19 and TRBJ1-2 for the parts outside the CDR3, the full variable domain is DGGITQSPKYLFRKEGQNVTLSCEQNLNHDAMYWYRQDPGQGLRLIYYSQIVNDFQKGDIAEGYSVSREKKESFPLTVTSAQKNPTAFYLCASSTSPTDYGYTFGSGTRLTVV.

The rearrangement uses TRBV7-9 and TRBJ2-7. Germline loops: CDR1 SEHNR, CDR2 FQNEAQ (reference sequence). This CDR3 contains 16 residues. The CDR3 sequence is CASSSSTDPPFYEQYF.

The J gene is TRBJ2-1, the V gene TRBV28; TCRdb indicates TRBD2, and absent DNA this call remains unverified. Germline V gives CDR1 MDHEN, CDR2 SYDVKM. This CDR3 contains 15 residues. CDR3: CASSRTSGIYNEQFF.

The chain recombines TRBV29-1 with TRBJ1-3. Germline V lookup: CDR1 SQVTM, CDR2 ANQGSEA. This CDR3 has 14 residues. The CDR3 sequence: CSVEFGKSGNTIYF.